This TCR beta chain was observed in a study of T cell responses to AZD1222 COVID-19 vaccine. Findings of the study overall: Baseline serostatus was positive in only six AZD1222 recipients.

Of note for this clone: Its antigen is unidentified. The identical CDR3 is also encoded by other nucleotide sequences in the sample.

CDR1 and CDR2 from the germline V gene are LGHDT and YNNKEL (reference sequence). Trimming stripped 1 base from V and 0 bases from J, with 7 bases between. CDR3 size: 15 residues. Sequencing used immunoSEQ multiplex PCR; TCRdb keeps in-frame clones, though not all of them. The sample has around 120,000 clones, about nine tenths seen once. V gene TRBV3-1 (or the pseudogene TRBV3-2) combines with J gene TRBJ1-5, with D perhaps TRBD1 (6 bases). The sequences come from peripheral blood, collected on day 0 of AZD1222 vaccination. The clonotype originates from an adult in good health. The chain's CDR3 is CASSQGGGSNQPQHF. The CDR3 coding sequence is TGTGCCAGCAGCCAAGGAGGGGGTAGCAATCAGCCCCAGCATTTT.